Each of the 5 T cell receptor beta chains below was sequenced from the same sample in a study of patients and donors after allogeneic stem cell transplantation (TCRdb year 2020). Library preparation was by RT-PCR. Sequencing was carried out with a NextSeq 550. TCRdb redid the processing of the public reads, applying fastp at Q25 and MiXCR, and retained in-frame beta chains. Here each entry gathers all rows of one CDR3 protein and keeps the most common genes and DNA. This sample has 390,000 or so distinct CDR3 sequences in its table, and 15% to 20% of those were observed once. The ten largest account for around 6.8% of the sample. The sequenced sample was blood, either unsorted or a sorted T cell fraction (not recorded which). Receptors were obtained from a human donor who was either an allogeneic HSCT recipient or a stem cell or donor lymphocyte infusion donor (not recorded which). It is not recorded whose cells these are; they may come from a transplant donor.

This chain connects TRBV23-1 to TRBJ2-5, with TRBD2 as a possible D gene (5 bases). TRBV23-1 belongs to the ORF category, with a function that is uncertain. The CDR3 is 14 residues long. V lost 8 bases, J lost 3 bases, and 16 bases lay in between. The DNA for the CDR3 is TGCGCCAGCGTTATCAAAGGACTTAAAGAGACCCAGTACTTC. Protein: CASVIKGLKETQYF.

This clonotype came up a few times. The chain is built from TRBV5-1 and TRBJ2-4, with TRBD2 matching 15 bases. The V and J ends lost 4 bases and 0 bases, in that order; junction bases with no gene match: 11. The CDR3 extends over 20 amino acids. The germline gives CDR1 SGHRS, CDR2 YFSETQ. CDR3 amino acids: CASSRGTSGGLSLAKNIQYF. The CDR3 DNA follows: TGCGCCAGCAGCCGAGGGACTAGCGGGGGGTTATCGCTAGCCAAAAACATTCAGTACTTC.

The gene calls are TRBV18 and TRBJ1-5; TRBD1 might be the D (6 bases). The CDR3 loop spans 19 amino acids. Looked up from germline, CDR1 is KGHSH and CDR2 is LQKENI. V was clipped by 4 bases and J by 0 bases, with 22 bases between them. Here the CDR3 DNA reads TGTGCCAGCTCACAACGGGACACCTTGTACCTTTCTAGCAATCAGCCCCAGCATTTT. This sequence encodes CASSQRDTLYLSSNQPQHF.

V gene TRBV5-1 combines with J gene TRBJ2-5; 11 nucleotides align to TRBD2. This CDR3 spans 15 amino acids. The V gene end was trimmed by 5 bases and the J gene end by 5 bases; junction bases not matched to a gene: 8. Germline V lookup: CDR1 SGHRS, CDR2 YFSETQ. CDR3 nucleotides: TGCGCCAGCAGGCCTACTAGCGGGAGATCTGAGACCCAGTACTTC. This sequence encodes CASRPTSGRSETQYF.

In its sample, this clonotype was seen many times. J is TRBJ2-1 and V is TRBV4-1; no clear D. Germline loops: CDR1 MGHRA, CDR2 YSYEKL. This CDR3 is built from 16 residues. Deletions cut 5 bases from V and 0 bases from J, with 14 bases between. The CDR3 protein is CASSIFPVSSYNEQFF. CDR3 coding DNA: TGCGCCAGCAGCATCTTTCCGGTTAGCTCCTACAATGAGCAGTTCTTC.